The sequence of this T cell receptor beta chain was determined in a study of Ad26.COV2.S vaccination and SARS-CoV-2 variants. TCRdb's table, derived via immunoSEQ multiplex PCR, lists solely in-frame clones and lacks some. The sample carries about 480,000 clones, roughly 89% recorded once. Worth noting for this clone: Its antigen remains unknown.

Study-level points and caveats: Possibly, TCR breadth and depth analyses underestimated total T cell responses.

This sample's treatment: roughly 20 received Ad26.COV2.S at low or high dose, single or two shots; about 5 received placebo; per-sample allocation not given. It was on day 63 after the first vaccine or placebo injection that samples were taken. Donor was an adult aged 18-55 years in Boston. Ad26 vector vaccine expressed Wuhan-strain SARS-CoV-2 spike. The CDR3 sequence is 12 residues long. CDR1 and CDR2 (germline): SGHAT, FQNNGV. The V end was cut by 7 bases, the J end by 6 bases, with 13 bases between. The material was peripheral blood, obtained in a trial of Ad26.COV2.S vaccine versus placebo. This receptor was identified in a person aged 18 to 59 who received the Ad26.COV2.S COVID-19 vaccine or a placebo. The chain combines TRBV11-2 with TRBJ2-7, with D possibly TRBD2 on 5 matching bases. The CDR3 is CASNHGVGEQYF. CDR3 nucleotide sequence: TGTGCCAGCAACCACGGGGTTGGCGAGCAGTACTTC. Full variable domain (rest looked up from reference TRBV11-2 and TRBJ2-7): EAGVAQSPRYKIIEKRQSVAFWCNPISGHATLYWYQQILGQGPKLLIQFQNNGVVDDSQLPKDRFSAERLKGVDSTLKIQPAKLEDSAVYLCASNHGVGEQYFGPGTRLTVT.